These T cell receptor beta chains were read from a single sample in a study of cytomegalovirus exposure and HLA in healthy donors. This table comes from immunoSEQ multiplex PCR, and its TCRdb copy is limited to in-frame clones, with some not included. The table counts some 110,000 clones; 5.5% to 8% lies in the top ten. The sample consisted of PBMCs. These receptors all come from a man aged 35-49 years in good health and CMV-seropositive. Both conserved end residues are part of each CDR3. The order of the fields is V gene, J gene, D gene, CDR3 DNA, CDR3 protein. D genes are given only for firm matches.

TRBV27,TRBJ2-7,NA,TGTGCCAGCAGTTTCTCGGGTTACGAGCAGTACTTC,CASSFSGYEQYF
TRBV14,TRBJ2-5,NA,TGTGCCAGCAGCCGTAGCGGCCAAGAGACCCAGTACTTC,CASSRSGQETQYF
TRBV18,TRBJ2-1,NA,TGTGCCAGCTCACCGTTTGGGGCGGACAATGAGCAGTTCTTC,CASSPFGADNEQFF
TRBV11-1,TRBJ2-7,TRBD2,TGTGCCAGCAGCTTACAAGCGGGAAGGTCCTACGAGCAGTACTTC,CASSLQAGRSYEQYF
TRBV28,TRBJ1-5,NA,TGTGCCAGCAGTTTTATTATGGCACAGGATGATCAGCCCCAGCATTTT,CASSFIMAQDDQPQHF
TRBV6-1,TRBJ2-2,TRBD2,TGTGCCAGCAGTACGGGGGGGGCCTACACCGGGGAGCTGTTTTTT,CASSTGGAYTGELFF
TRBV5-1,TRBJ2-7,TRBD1,TGCGCCAGCAGCTTTTTGGGACAGGGGCTCTCCTACGAGCAGTACTTC,CASSFLGQGLSYEQYF
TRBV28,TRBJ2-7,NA,TGTGCCAGCAGTTTATTTGAGAGACTAGACCACGAGCAGTACTTC,CASSLFERLDHEQYF
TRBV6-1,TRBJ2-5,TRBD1,TGTGCCAGCACCACAGGGGTCCCGGAGACCCAGTACTTC,CASTTGVPETQYF
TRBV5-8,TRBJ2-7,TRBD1,TGTGCCAGCAGCGCCAGGACAGGTTTAAAGAACTTC,CASSARTGLKNF
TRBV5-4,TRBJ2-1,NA,TGTGCCAGCAGCTTGGGGAGCTCCTACAATGAGCAGTTCTTC,CASSLGSSYNEQFF
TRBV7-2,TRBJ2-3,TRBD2,TGTGCCAGCAGCTCGGGACTAGCGTTCACAGATACGCAGTATTTT,CASSSGLAFTDTQYF
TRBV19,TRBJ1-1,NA,TGTGCCAGTAGTATCGAGCGAAGCCCGAACACTGAAGCTTTCTTT,CASSIERSPNTEAFF
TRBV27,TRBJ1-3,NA,TGTGCCAGCAGTTTCACAGGCTCTGGAAACACCATATATTTT,CASSFTGSGNTIYF
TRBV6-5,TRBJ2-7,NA,TGTGCCAGCAAAGCGCGGGCTAGCTCCTACGAGCAGTACTTC,CASKARASSYEQYF
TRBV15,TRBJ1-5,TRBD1,TGTGCCACCAGCAGAGCAACAGGGGTCAGCAATCAGCCCCAGCATTTT,CATSRATGVSNQPQHF
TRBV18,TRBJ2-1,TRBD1,TGTGCCAGCTCCCCGGACAGGGGGCCCTACAATGAGCAGTTCTTC,CASSPDRGPYNEQFF
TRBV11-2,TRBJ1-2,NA,TGTGCCAGCAGCTTAGGACAGATTAACTATGGCTACACCTTC,CASSLGQINYGYTF
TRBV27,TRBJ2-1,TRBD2,TGTGCCAGCAGTCGCCCTCTAGCGGGAGTCTACAATGAGCAGTTCTTC,CASSRPLAGVYNEQFF
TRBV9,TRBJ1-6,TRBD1,TGTGCCAGCAGCGTAGGCGGGACAGGGAATTCACCCCTCCACTTT,CASSVGGTGNSPLHF
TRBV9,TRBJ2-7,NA,TGTGCCAGCAGCGCCCCGGGACAAAGCTCCTACGAGCAGTACTTC,CASSAPGQSSYEQYF
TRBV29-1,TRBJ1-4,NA,TGCAGCGGACGACACGCAACTAATGAAAAACTGTTTTTT,CSGRHATNEKLFF
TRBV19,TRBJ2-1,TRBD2,TGTGCCAGTAGTATACAACTAGCGGGAGGTCTCTACAATGAGCAGTTCTTC,CASSIQLAGGLYNEQFF
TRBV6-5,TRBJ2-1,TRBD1,TGTGCCAGCAGTCGACAGGGTTCCTACAATGAGCAGTTCTTC,CASSRQGSYNEQFF
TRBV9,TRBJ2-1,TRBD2,TGTGCCAGCAGCGTAGTGGCCTTAGGACTAGCGGGAGGTATTTCCTACAATGAGCAGTTCTTC,CASSVVALGLAGGISYNEQFF
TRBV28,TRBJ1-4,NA,TGTGCCAGCAGTTTATGGGGGGGATTGGACGAAAAACTGTTTTTT,CASSLWGGLDEKLFF
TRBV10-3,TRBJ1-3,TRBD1,TGTGCCATCAGTGAGTCCTTCCTGAGACAGGGGGCCGACACCATATATTTT,CAISESFLRQGADTIYF
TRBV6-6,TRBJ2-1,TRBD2,TGTGCCAGCAGGAGACTAGCGGGAGACCAGGATGAGCAGTTCTTC,CASRRLAGDQDEQFF
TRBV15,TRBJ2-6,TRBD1,TGTGCCACCAGCAGAGAGGGGACAGGAGGTCCCAACGTCCTGACTTTC,CATSREGTGGPNVLTF
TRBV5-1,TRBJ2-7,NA,TGCGCCAGCAGACTGGTTGGTAACGAGCAGTACTTC,CASRLVGNEQYF
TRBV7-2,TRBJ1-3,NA,TGTGCCAGCAGCTCGGGCGGGGGTTCTGGAAACACCATATATTTT,CASSSGGGSGNTIYF
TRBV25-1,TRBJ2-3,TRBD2,TGTGCCAGCAGTGAGGCGGGAGGCCCCCCCGATACGCAGTATTTT,CASSEAGGPPDTQYF
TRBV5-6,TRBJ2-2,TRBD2,TGTGCCAGCAGCACGGGCCCGGGGGGGACCGGGGAGCTGTTTTTT,CASSTGPGGTGELFF
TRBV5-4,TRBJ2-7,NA,TGTGCCAGCAGCCCCCGCGCATCCTACGAGCAGTACTTC,CASSPRASYEQYF
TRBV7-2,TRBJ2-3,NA,TGTGCCAGCAGCATTAGGGGGGGGAGGGCTAGCGGAAGCACAGATACGCAGTATTTT,CASSIRGGRASGSTDTQYF
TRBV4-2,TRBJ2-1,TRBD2,TGTGCCAGCAGCCAAGCCAGCGGGATCAATGAGCAGTTCTTC,CASSQASGINEQFF
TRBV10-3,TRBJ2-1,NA,TGTGCCATCAGTGACAGATACAATGAGCAGTTCTTC,CAISDRYNEQFF
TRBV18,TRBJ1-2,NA,TGTGCCAGCTCACCGCCTTCCCCGGGGGGAGCCTATGGCTACACCTTC,CASSPPSPGGAYGYTF
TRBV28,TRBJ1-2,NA,TGTGCCAGCAGTTTACTACAGGGCCCACACTATGGCTACACCTTC,CASSLLQGPHYGYTF
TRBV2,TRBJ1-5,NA,TGTGCCAGCAGGGCGGAGGAGTCACGCCAGCCCCAGCATTTT,CASRAEESRQPQHF
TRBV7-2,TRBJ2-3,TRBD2,TGTGCCAGCAGCTCCCCAGCGGGAGTCACAGATACGCAGTATTTT,CASSSPAGVTDTQYF
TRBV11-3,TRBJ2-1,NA,TGTGCCAGCAGCTTCGCCGGGACTTCAGTCTACAATGAGCAGTTCTTC,CASSFAGTSVYNEQFF
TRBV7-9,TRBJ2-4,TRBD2,TGTGCCAGCAGCTTTGGACTAGCGGGACCCAAAAACATTCAGTACTTC,CASSFGLAGPKNIQYF
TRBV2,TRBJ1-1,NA,TGTGCCAGCCGGTTGGAGGGGAACACTGAAGCTTTCTTT,CASRLEGNTEAFF
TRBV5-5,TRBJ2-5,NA,TGTGCCAGCAGCTTGATCGGGATCCAGGAGACCCAGTACTTC,CASSLIGIQETQYF
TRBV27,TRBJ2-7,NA,TGTGCCAGCATGGATCCAGGAAGGGGCTTTTACGAGCAGTACTTC,CASMDPGRGFYEQYF
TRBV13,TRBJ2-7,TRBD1,TGTGCCAGCAGCTTAGCGGGACAGGGGGCCCACGAGCAGTACTTC,CASSLAGQGAHEQYF
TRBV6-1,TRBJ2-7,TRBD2,TGTGCCAGCAGTGAAGCGACTAGCGGGAGTGAAACCTACGAGCAGTACTTC,CASSEATSGSETYEQYF
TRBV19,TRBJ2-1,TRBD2,TGTGCCAGTAGTCACCCCCACGAGCGGGGGACCGCACACAATGAGCAGTTCTTC,CASSHPHERGTAHNEQFF